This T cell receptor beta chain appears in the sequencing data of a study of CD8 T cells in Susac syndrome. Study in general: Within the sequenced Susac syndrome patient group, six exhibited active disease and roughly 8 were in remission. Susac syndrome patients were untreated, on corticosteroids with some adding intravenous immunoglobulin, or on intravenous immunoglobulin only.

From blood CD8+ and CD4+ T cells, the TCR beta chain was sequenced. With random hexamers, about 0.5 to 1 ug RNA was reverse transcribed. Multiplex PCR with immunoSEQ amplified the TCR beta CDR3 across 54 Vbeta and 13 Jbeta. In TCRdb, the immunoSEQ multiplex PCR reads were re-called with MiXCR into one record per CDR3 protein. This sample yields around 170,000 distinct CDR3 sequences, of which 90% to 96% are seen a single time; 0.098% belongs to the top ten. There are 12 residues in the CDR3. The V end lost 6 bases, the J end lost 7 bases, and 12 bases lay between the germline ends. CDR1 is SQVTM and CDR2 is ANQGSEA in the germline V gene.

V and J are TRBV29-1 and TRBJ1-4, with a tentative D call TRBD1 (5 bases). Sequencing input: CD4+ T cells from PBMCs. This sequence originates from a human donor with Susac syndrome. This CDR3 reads CSVGAGSEKLFF. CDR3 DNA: TGCAGCGTCGGGGCAGGGAGTGAAAAACTGTTTTTT.